This T cell receptor beta chain is drawn from a study of cytomegalovirus exposure and HLA in healthy donors. This CDR3 has 11 amino acids. Trimming stripped 6 bases from V and 7 bases from J, with 6 bases between. Looked up from germline, CDR1 is MRHNA and CDR2 is SNTAGT. PCR used 60 Vbeta primers and 13 Jbeta primers. The repertoire was sequenced with immunoSEQ multiplex PCR; TCRdb's copy has only in-frame clones and lacks some. This table has around 150,000 clones, 81% appearing once. The chain combines TRBV6-4 with TRBJ2-2; D gene unclear. The clonotype was recovered from a woman under 30 in good health and CMV-seronegative. Specimen: PBMCs. CDR3 in DNA: TGTGCCAGCAGAGCCGGCGGGGAGCTGTTTTTT. This translates into CASRAGGELFF.